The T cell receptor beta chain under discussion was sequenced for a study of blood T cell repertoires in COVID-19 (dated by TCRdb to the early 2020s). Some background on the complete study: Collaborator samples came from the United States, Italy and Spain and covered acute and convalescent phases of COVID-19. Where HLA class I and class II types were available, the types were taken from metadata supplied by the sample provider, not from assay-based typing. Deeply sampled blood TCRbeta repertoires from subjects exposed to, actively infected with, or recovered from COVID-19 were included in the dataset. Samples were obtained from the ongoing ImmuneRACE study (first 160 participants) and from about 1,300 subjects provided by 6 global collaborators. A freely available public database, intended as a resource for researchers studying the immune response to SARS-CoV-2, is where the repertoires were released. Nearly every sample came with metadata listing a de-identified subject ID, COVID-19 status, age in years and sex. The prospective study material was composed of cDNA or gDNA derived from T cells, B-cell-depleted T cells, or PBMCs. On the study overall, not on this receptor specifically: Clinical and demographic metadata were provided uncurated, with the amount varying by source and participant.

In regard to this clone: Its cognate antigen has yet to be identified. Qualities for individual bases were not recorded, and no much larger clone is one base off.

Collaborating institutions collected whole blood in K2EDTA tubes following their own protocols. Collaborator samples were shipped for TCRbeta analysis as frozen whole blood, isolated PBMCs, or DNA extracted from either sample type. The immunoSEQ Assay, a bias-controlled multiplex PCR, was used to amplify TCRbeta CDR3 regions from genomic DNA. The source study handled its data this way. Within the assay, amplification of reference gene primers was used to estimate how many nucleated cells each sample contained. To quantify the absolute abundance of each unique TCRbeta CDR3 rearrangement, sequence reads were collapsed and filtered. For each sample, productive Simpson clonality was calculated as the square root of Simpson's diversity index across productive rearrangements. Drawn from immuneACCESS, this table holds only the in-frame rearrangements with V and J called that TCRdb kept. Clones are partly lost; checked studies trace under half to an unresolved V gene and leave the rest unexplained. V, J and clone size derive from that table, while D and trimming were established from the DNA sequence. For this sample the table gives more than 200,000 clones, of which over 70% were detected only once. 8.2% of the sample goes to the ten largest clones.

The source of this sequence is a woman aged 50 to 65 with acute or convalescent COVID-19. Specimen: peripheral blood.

For the CDR3, the sequence is CASSFPGGGKNTEAFF. The DNA sequence is as follows: TGCGCCAGCAGCTTTCCCGGGGGGGGAAAGAACACTGAAGCTTTCTTT. The chain employs TRBV5-1 and TRBJ1-1; a weak D assignment points to TRBD1 (5 bases agree). CDR1 and CDR2 are read off the germline V gene as SGHRS and YFSETQ. The germline ends are 15 bases apart after V is trimmed by 2 bases and J by 1 base. From the cysteine up to the phenylalanine, the CDR3 has a length of 16 residues. The DNA shown is the 48-base CDR3, in frame from base 1.